This T cell receptor (beta chain) appears in the sequencing data of a study of technical replicates of blood from several donors. The assay was immunoSEQ multiplex PCR, and TCRdb's table has in-frame clones only and misses some. There are some 80,000 clones in the sample; more than 90% occur only once, and about 0.27% lies in the top ten. V was shortened by 3 bases and J by 6 bases, with 15 bases between the two germline ends. This CDR3 region has 14 residues. Germline loops: CDR1 SEHNR, CDR2 FQNEAQ (reference sequence). The TCR was taken from a human donor in good health. The chain recombines TRBV7-9 with TRBJ2-7; D not resolved. The sample comprised T cells isolated from PBMCs. Here the CDR3 reads CASSFYPHELEQYF. The CDR3 DNA reads TGTGCCAGCAGCTTCTACCCCCATGAGCTCGAGCAGTACTTC.